This TCR beta chain was sequenced for a study of identifying expanded T cells in peripheral blood (dated by TCRdb to between 2018 and 2021). Background on the whole study: Technical replicates were generated by sequencing separate aliquots of the same genomic DNA pool, with four replicates compared pairwise.

No immune events such as infections were documented for the healthy donors during the collection period. To calibrate time-dependent variance in a beta-binomial model of T-cell clone differential abundance, blood repertoires from healthy donors were used as a training cohort. The training cohort was composed of approximately ten healthy donors, 3 female and 7 male. On average the donors were around 41 years old, and their ages spanned roughly 29 to 64 years. Obtained from a commercial supplier, whole blood was collected from each healthy donor at three time points set about two weeks apart. For immunosequencing, genomic DNA was extracted from unsorted whole blood. The immunoSEQ Assay, which relies on bias-controlled multiplex PCR amplification of genomic DNA, was used to profile TCRbeta CDR3 regions. The original methods were these. The absolute abundance of each unique TCRbeta CDR3 region was quantified after sequences were collapsed and filtered. Differential abundance was tested with a binomial (Fisher-equivalent) model and with a beta-binomial model adding time-dependent variance fitted from healthy donors. Clones with fewer than 5 combined templates were excluded, and clones with Benjamini-Hochberg FDR below 0.01 were called differentially abundant. The form v = (b*log(k)+a)^2 was used to model beta-binomial variance as a function of total template count across the two samples. Sourced from immuneACCESS, this table was stored by TCRdb with only in-frame sequences that have V and J called. A share of the clones is absent; for the studies checked, an unresolved V gene accounts for under half, and the remainder has no known explanation. That table supplies the V and J calls and clone size; D and trimming were determined from the DNA. The sample has 91,000 or so clones on record, 88% of them singletons. Jointly, the top ten make up 3% to 5% of the sample.

Points the paper makes about the study in general: Both the number of clones called differentially abundant and the false-positive rate were significantly reduced by the beta-binomial model across all healthy-donor time intervals. The authors expected biological variance in healthy repertoires might increase further over much longer intervals such as months to years. Approximately 1.2 differentially abundant clones were flagged by the binomial model between technical replicates, whereas about 15 and 19 were flagged over roughly two weeks and four weeks, respectively. For all healthy donors, the variance in clone template counts between approximately two-week samples rose significantly as total template count increased.

Concerning this clone: The clone's antigen remains unknown. No qualities accompany the bases; no much larger clone lies one base away.

This clonotype originated in a person between 18 and 75 years old in good health. Sequencing was carried out using blood.

The CDR3 reads as follows: CASSVVGSTDTQYF. The bases are TGTGCCAGCAGCGTAGTGGGAAGCACAGATACGCAGTATTTT. This sequence uses TRBV9 and TRBJ2-3, with no D gene named confidently. The CDR3 numbers 14 residues from cysteine through phenylalanine. Only CDR3 DNA is held: 42 bases, read in frame from base 1. Trimming at the junction amounts to 0 bases on V and 0 bases on J, and the germline ends lie 5 bases apart. The germline V gene encodes CDR1 SGDLS and CDR2 YYNGEE.